This is a list of T cell receptor beta chains from one sample in a study of blood T cell repertoires in COVID-19. Sequenced by immunoSEQ multiplex PCR; TCRdb stores in-frame clones only, minus some. The sample consists of roughly 340,000 clones, around 90% of them appearing once. Sequenced input: peripheral blood. These TCRs come from a woman in her 30s with COVID-19, enrolled during active disease. Each CDR3 is given with its conserved first and last residue. A D gene is named only where the DNA matches it firmly. Some rows have no size entry. The others give once, few or many, or a class for an expanded clone.

cdr3_length clone_size d_call j_call v_call cdr3_nt cdr3_aa
13 NA TRBD1 TRBJ1-2 TRBV30 TGTGCCTGGAGTATGGACAGGGGCTATGGCTACACCTTC CAWSMDRGYGYTF
15 few TRBD1 TRBJ1-4 TRBV6-6 TGTGCCAGCAGCGCGACAGGGGCAACTAATGAAAAACTGTTTTTT CASSATGATNEKLFF
14 NA TRBD1 TRBJ1-1 TRBV19 TGTGCCAGTATCTCCGGGACAGGGGGCTTACAGGCTTTCTTT CASISGTGGLQAFF
13 NA NA TRBJ2-3 TRBV3-1/TRBV3-2 TGTGCCAGCAGCCAGAGCAGGGTAGATACGCAGTATTTT CASSQSRVDTQYF
14 NA TRBD1 TRBJ2-7 TRBV7-2 TGTGCCAGCAGCGCTGGGACAGGGCGTCCCGAGCAGTACTTC CASSAGTGRPEQYF
15 NA TRBD2 TRBJ2-5 TRBV28 TGTGCCAGCAGTTTTTCCGGACTAGCGGAAGAGACCCAGTACTTC CASSFSGLAEETQYF
16 NA TRBD1 TRBJ1-2 TRBV7-9 TGTGCCAGCAGCTTAGATCTTGGGACAGCTAACTATGGCTACACCTTC CASSLDLGTANYGYTF
14 NA NA TRBJ2-2 TRBV29-1 TGCAGCGTGGGGGCGGGGAGGGACACCGGGGAGCTGTTTTTT CSVGAGRDTGELFF
16 NA TRBD2 TRBJ2-3 TRBV4-3 TGCGCCAGCAGCCAAGGCGGACTAGCGGGCACAGATACGCAGTATTTT CASSQGGLAGTDTQYF
15 NA NA TRBJ1-3 TRBV19 TGTGCCAGTAGGGACGGAGGGTACGGGGGAAACACCATATATTTT CASRDGGYGGNTIYF
14 NA NA TRBJ2-3 TRBV7-8 TGTGCCAGCAGCTTAGGTCGCGGCACAGATACGCAGTATTTT CASSLGRGTDTQYF
14 NA TRBD1 TRBJ1-4 TRBV18 TGTGCCAGCTCACCGACAGGGACTAATGAAAAACTGTTTTTT CASSPTGTNEKLFF
17 NA TRBD2 TRBJ2-1 TRBV5-1 TGCGCCAGCAGCTACTCTACGACTAGCGGGAATTTGGATGAGCAGTTCTTC CASSYSTTSGNLDEQFF
18 NA TRBD2 TRBJ2-3 TRBV11-3 TGTGCCAGCAGCTTCGGGACTAGCGGGAGGCCTAGCACAGATACGCAGTATTTT CASSFGTSGRPSTDTQYF
12 NA TRBD1 TRBJ1-5 TRBV27 TGTGCGACAGGGGATGGCAATCAGCCCCAGCATTTT CATGDGNQPQHF
14 NA NA TRBJ1-2 TRBV4-3 TGCGCCAGCAGCCCACAGGGTATAGCCATAGGCTACACCTTC CASSPQGIAIGYTF
13 NA TRBD1 TRBJ2-1 TRBV10-3 TGTGCCCTAGGACAGGGGGCCAACAATGAGCAGTTCTTC CALGQGANNEQFF
12 NA TRBD1 TRBJ2-5 TRBV6-2/TRBV6-3 TGTGCCAGCAGCCAGGGGGCGCAGACCCAGTACTTC CASSQGAQTQYF
17 NA TRBD1 TRBJ2-4 TRBV10-1 TGCGCCAGCAGTGAAAGTGTAAAGGGACAGGGTCGGCACATTCAGTACTTC CASSESVKGQGRHIQYF
15 NA NA TRBJ1-1 TRBV7-2 TGTGCCAGCAGCTTATTTCCAGGGGAGAACACTGAAGCTTTCTTT CASSLFPGENTEAFF
12 NA NA TRBJ2-5 TRBV2 TGTGCCAGTAAGGGGGAGCGAGAGACCCAGTACTTC CASKGERETQYF
14 NA NA TRBJ1-1 TRBV5-6 TGTGCCAGCAGCTTGGCGGGGTTGGGCACTGAAGCTTTCTTT CASSLAGLGTEAFF
13 NA NA TRBJ1-1 TRBV7-9 TGTGCCAGCAGCGGAGGAACTAGCACTGAAGCTTTCTTT CASSGGTSTEAFF
13 NA NA TRBJ1-2 TRBV27 TGTGCCAGCAGTCCGGGGGTAGTCTATGGCTACACCTTC CASSPGVVYGYTF
13 NA NA TRBJ1-2 TRBV7-9 TGTGCCAGCAGCTTAGGTAGTCAGGAAGGCTACACCTTC CASSLGSQEGYTF
14 NA NA TRBJ2-7 TRBV4-1 TGCGCCAGCAGCCCTGGAACTCAGGCCTACGAGCAGTACTTC CASSPGTQAYEQYF
14 NA NA TRBJ1-4 TRBV5-1 TGCGCCAGCAGCTTGAAAGGGGGGGATGAAAAACTGTTTTTT CASSLKGGDEKLFF
14 many TRBD1 TRBJ1-5 TRBV19 TGTGCCAGTAGTGGGACAGGGGGCTTTCAGCCCCAGCATTTT CASSGTGGFQPQHF
15 NA NA TRBJ2-3 TRBV10-1 TGCGCCAGCAGTGACGACTACCCCGGCACGAATACGCAGTATTTT CASSDDYPGTNTQYF
15 NA NA TRBJ2-2 TRBV5-1 TGCGCCAGCACCTTTGGGAGCTCGAACACCGGGGAGCTGTTTTTT CASTFGSSNTGELFF
14 NA TRBD1 TRBJ1-2 TRBV28 TGTGCCAGCAGTTCAAGGACAGGGGCGGGCGGCTACACCTTC CASSSRTGAGGYTF
13 NA NA TRBJ2-5 TRBV7-2 TGTGCCAGCAGCGGGGGGGCGTGGGAGACCCAGTACTTC CASSGGAWETQYF
18 NA NA TRBJ2-2 TRBV27 TGTGCCAGCAGTTTTTCCGGACTCCTGATGGAGGCCACCGGGGAGCTGTTTTTT CASSFSGLLMEATGELFF
15 NA NA TRBJ2-3 TRBV24-1 TGTGCCACCAGTCCCGGGGCGCGGGACACAGATACGCAGTATTTT CATSPGARDTDTQYF
13 once TRBD1 TRBJ1-2 TRBV5-4 TGTGCCAGCAGCTTAGACAGGGCTTCGGGCTACACCTTC CASSLDRASGYTF
12 once NA TRBJ2-1 TRBV24-1 TGTGCCACCAGCGACAGGCTCGATGAGCAGTTCTTC CATSDRLDEQFF
15 NA NA TRBJ1-2 TRBV5-8 TGTGCCAGCAGCATCATACAGGGCCCTAACTATGGCTACACCTTC CASSIIQGPNYGYTF
15 NA NA TRBJ2-3 TRBV11-2 TGTGCCAGCAGCTTAACAGGGGGGGACACAGATACGCAGTATTTT CASSLTGGDTDTQYF
11 NA NA TRBJ2-1 TRBV6-5 TGTGCCAGCAGCCGCCGGGACTTCCAGTTCTTC CASSRRDFQFF
14 NA TRBD1 TRBJ1-1 TRBV4-1 TGCGCCAGCAGACCCTGGACAGGGAACGGGGAAGCTTTCTTT CASRPWTGNGEAFF
15 NA NA TRBJ1-2 TRBV6-2/TRBV6-3 TGTGCCAGCAGTTACTTTCCAGGGGCCGACTATGGCTACACCTTC CASSYFPGADYGYTF
15 NA NA TRBJ1-1 TRBV11-2 TGTGCCAGCAGCTCTAGACAGACCTCGAACACTGAAGCTTTCTTT CASSSRQTSNTEAFF